The clone carrying this T cell receptor beta chain was recorded a few times. No antigen is known for it. Construction of the TCR beta libraries employed iRepertoire HTBI primers in conjunction with Arm-PCR of CDR3 regions. Via MiXCR, TCRdb re-called the multiplex PCR reads, giving one row per CDR3 protein. The profile covers some 490,000 distinct CDR3 sequences, with around 11% appearing a single time and around 10% taken by the ten largest. This record comes from a study of regulatory T cells in long-lasting Graves disease. V was cut by 0 bases and J by 3 bases, with 10 bases left in between. The germline CDR1 and CDR2 sequences are SGHRS and YFSETQ. This CDR3 comprises 14 residues. Overall study results and limits: There were preferences for TRBV28, TRBJ1-2 and TRBJ2-5 in persistent disease.

Sample time point: newly diagnosed GD, antithyroid drugs for less than 3 months. PBMC-derived RNA was used for the TCR library. The same data also contributed to another study, on T cells in Graves' hyperthyroidism and ophthalmopathy. That paper notes: An absence of ophthalmopathy progression within 18 months meant stable Graves' hyperthyroidism. First-round RT-PCR of the TCR CDR3 relied on the HTBI primer set. Stable hyperthyroidism and ophthalmopathy were separated using 13 V-J signatures.

The sample was peripheral blood mononuclear cells (PBMCs), taken at new diagnosis, from a patient treated with antithyroid drugs. V and J are TRBV5-1 and TRBJ2-7; the D gene is possibly TRBD2 (6 bases). The receptor was derived from a woman in her twenties or thirties with Graves disease. CDR3 in DNA: TGCGCCAGCAGCTTGGTACGGGGAGGCTACGAGCAGTACTTC. It encodes CASSLVRGGYEQYF. Together with reference TRBV5-1 and TRBJ2-7, the CDR3 gives the full variable domain: KAGVTQTPRYLIKTRGQQVTLSCSPISGHRSVSWYQQTPGQGLQFLFEYFSETQRNKGNFPGRFSGRQFSNSRSEMNVSTLELGDSALYLCASSLVRGGYEQYFGPGTRLTVT.